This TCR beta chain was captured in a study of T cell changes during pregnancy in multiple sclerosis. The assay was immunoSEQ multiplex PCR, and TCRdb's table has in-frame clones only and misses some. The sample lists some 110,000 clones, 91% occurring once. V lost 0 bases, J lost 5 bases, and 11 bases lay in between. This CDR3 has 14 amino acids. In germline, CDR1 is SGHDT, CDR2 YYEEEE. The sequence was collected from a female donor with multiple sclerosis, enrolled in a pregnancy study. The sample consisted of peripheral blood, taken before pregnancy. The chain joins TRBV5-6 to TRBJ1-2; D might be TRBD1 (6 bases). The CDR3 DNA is TGTGCCAGCAGCTTGGACCCAACAGGGTATGGCTACACCTTC. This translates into CASSLDPTGYGYTF.